Listed below are T cell receptor beta chains from one sample, sequenced in a study of blood T cell repertoires in COVID-19. Libraries were prepared by immunoSEQ multiplex PCR; TCRdb keeps only in-frame clonotypes and omits some of them. Of about 480,000 clones in the sample, approximately 89% were seen once. The sequenced sample consisted of peripheral blood. The receptor set was obtained from a man between 18 and 29 years old with COVID-19, enrolled during active disease. Each CDR3 is given with its conserved first and last residue.

14 TRBV7-6 CASSRGLAGDGLFF
15 TRBV9 CASSGEGGLTSPLHF
12 TRBV12-3/TRBV12-4 CASSARYGEQFF
14 TRBV6-5 CASAIGGSQETQYF
12 TRBV2 CASSQGRQPQHF
16 TRBV2 CASRASGGRPYNEQFF
12 TRBV30 CAWTGVANTIYF
15 TRBV19 CASSIGGQGYYEQYF
13 TRBV7-9 CASSPMGREPQHF
15 TRBV5-5 CASSTGQGAPGELFF
14 TRBV6-6 CASSVGLTNYGYTF
15 TRBV7-9 CASSSPGHGRDTQYF
13 TRBV2 CASSVRSSTEAFF